This entry concerns a single T cell receptor beta chain. The antigen it binds to is not known. Base qualities are missing; no much larger clone stands one base away. These data are taken from a study of T cell responses to AZD1222 COVID-19 vaccine (dated by TCRdb to the early 2020s). For the wider study: A total of 230 or so trial participants underwent TCR sequencing, of whom 200 to 220 received two doses of AZD1222 and about 25 received two doses of the MenACWY control vaccine. Trial participants were enrolled by age into subgroups of 18-55, 56-69 and 70-plus years, and roughly 160, 29 and 62 TCR-sequenced participants, respectively, were included in these subgroups. Paper-wide results and their limitations: Because no day 14 peak-response samples were available, repertoires were characterized only after the peak T cell response. The 56-69-year group was small, and its depth increase did not reach significance, likely because of low power. Reportedly, almost half of the unique spike-specific TCRs recognized epitopes lying outside the regions that are mutated in the B.1.351 and B.1.1.7 variants. Vaccine-associated CD4 TCRs spanned the whole spike protein, with dominant responses in regions 160-218 and 743-854. After two AZD1222 doses, both the breadth and the depth of spike-specific TCRs were significantly higher than at day 0 and than in MenACWY recipients. Participants were mostly white British and included more females than males, and it was suggested by the authors that clonal diversity may have been underestimated. Conclusions about previously exposed vaccinees are limited because only 5 or 6 AZD1222 recipients were SARS-CoV-2 seropositive at baseline.

Trimmed from V: 4 bases; trimmed from J: 4 bases; junction bases lacking a gene match: 13. The germline V gene provides CDR1 SGHAT and CDR2 FQNNGV. Including the terminal cysteine and phenylalanine, the CDR3 comprises 17 residues. The retained sequence is limited to the CDR3, 51 bases, with the frame set at the first base. The intended sense of this specimen's time point label: baseline before first vaccination. The sample's treatment or condition, from its label and the paper: meningococcal conjugate vaccine given as trial control. Vaccinee samples came from UK trials COV001 and COV002, including a single-blind randomized controlled phase 2/3 trial of AZD1222 (ChAdOx1 nCoV-19) in healthy adults. For TCRbeta chain sequencing, PBMC samples from trial participants were taken at day 0 and at day 28 after the second dose. The CDR3 regions of human TCRbeta chains were analyzed by immunosequencing. In the original analysis: Repertoire TCRs were checked for matches against a reference library of SARS-CoV-2-specific TCRs that had been generated using the MIRA antigen-specificity platform. Breadth meant the fraction of unique TCRs that were SARS-CoV-2-associated, whereas depth meant the fraction of total T cells that were SARS-CoV-2-associated. Each spike-specific TCR was assigned to its reactive spike region and to a CD4 or CD8 class using the MIRA data. Log10-transformed breadth and depth values were compared by one-way ANOVA with Sidak's multiple comparisons tests. The table comes from immuneACCESS by way of TCRdb, which keeps in-frame sequences with V and J called. Part of the clones is missing from these tables; in studies checked, under half for an unresolved V gene and the rest for unknown reasons. V, J and clone size reflect that table, while D and trimming were determined from the DNA. Across this sample there are about 100,000 clones, with 70% to 90% seen only once. Just over 4% of the sample lies in the top ten.

The chain employs TRBV11-2 and TRBJ2-7; the central 10 bases match TRBD2. The sequencing here drew on peripheral blood, taken on day 0 of MenACWY control vaccination. The receptor was isolated from an adult in good health. The DNA is as follows: TGTGCCAGCAGCTCACGACACCATAGCGGGGGGCGGTACGAGCAGTACTTC. This is translated as CASSSRHHSGGRYEQYF.